The 4 T cell receptor beta chains in this list originate from one sample, sequenced in a study of shared clonotypes between healthy human individuals. The naive CD8 subset, CD45RO-negative cells positively selected for CCR7, excluded terminally differentiated effector memory CD45RA+ cells. Sequencing used immunoSEQ multiplex PCR; TCRdb keeps in-frame clones, though not all of them. The sample yields about 2.1 million clones, 85% to 95% seen once. The specimen sequenced was naive CD8+ T cells from PBMCs. These receptors all stem from a man between 18 and 35 years old in good health. Some clones in this sample may be carry-over from other donors' samples.

The chain has TRBV6-1 and TRBJ1-1; 9 bases match TRBD1. The CDR3 runs 15 residues. V lost 1 base to trimming and J lost 2 bases; unmatched junction nucleotides: 2. Germline V gene sequence: CDR1 MNHNS, CDR2 SASEGT. CDR3 bases: TGTGCCAGCAGTGAAGTGGGACAGGGCAACACTGAAGCTTTCTTT. Translated, it gives CASSEVGQGNTEAFF.

The V call is TRBV6-1, the J call TRBJ2-7; a possible D gene is TRBD1 (5 bases). The CDR3 extends over 15 amino acids. Trimming cost V 2 bases and J 2 bases, with 13 bases left between them. Per the germline V gene, CDR1 is MNHNS and CDR2 is SASEGT. The CDR3 sequence is CASSESRQSPYEQYF. The DNA for the CDR3 is TGTGCCAGCAGTGAATCGCGACAGAGTCCCTACGAGCAGTACTTC.

V gene TRBV18 combines with J gene TRBJ1-2; 7 positions match TRBD1. The J segment lost 6 bases and the V segment lost 0 bases, leaving 1 base of the junction unmatched. The CDR3 length is 13 residues. The V gene's germline CDR1 is KGHSH and CDR2 LQKENI. CDR3 bases: TGTGCCAGCTCACCACCGACAGGGAATGGCTACACCTTC. Amino acids: CASSPPTGNGYTF.

The rearrangement uses TRBV4-1 and TRBJ1-5; D possibly corresponds to TRBD1 (5 bases). The CDR3 consists of 14 residues. Germline CDR1 MGHRA, CDR2 YSYEKL. V lost 2 bases and J 7 bases, leaving 12 bases between the germline ends. The DNA for the CDR3 is TGCGCCAGCAGCCAATCAGGGTATAAGCAGCCCCAGCATTTT. Encoded protein: CASSQSGYKQPQHF.